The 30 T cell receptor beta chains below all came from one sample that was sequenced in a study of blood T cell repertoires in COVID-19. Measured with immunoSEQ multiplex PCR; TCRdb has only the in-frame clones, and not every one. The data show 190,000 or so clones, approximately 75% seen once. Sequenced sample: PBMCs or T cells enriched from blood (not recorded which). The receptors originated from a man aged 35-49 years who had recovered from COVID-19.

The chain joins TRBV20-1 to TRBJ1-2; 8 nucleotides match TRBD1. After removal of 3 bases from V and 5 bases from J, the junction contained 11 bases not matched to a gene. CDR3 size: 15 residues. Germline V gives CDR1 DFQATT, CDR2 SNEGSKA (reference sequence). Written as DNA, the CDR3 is TGCAGTGCTAGTTTTCAGCAGGGGGCGGCTTATGGCTACACCTTC. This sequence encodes CSASFQQGAAYGYTF.

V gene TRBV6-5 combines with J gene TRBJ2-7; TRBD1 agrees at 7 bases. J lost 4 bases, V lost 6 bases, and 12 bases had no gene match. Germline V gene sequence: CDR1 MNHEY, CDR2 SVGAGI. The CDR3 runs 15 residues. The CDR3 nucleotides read TGTGCCAGCAGCCTCGTCCCCGGGACAGAGTACGAGCAGTACTTC. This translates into CASSLVPGTEYEQYF.

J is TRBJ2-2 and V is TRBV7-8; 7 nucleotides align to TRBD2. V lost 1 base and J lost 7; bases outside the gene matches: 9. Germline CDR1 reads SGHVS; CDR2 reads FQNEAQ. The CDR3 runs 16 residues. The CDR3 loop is CASSLGWSGKFGELFF. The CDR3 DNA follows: TGTGCCAGCAGCTTAGGCTGGAGCGGGAAGTTCGGGGAGCTGTTTTTT. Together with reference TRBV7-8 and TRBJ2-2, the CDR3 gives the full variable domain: GAGVSQSPRYKVAKRGQDVALRCDPISGHVSLFWYQQALGQGPEFLTYFQNEAQLDKSGLPSDRFFAERPEGSVSTLKIQRTQQEDSAVYLCASSLGWSGKFGELFFGEGSRLTVL.

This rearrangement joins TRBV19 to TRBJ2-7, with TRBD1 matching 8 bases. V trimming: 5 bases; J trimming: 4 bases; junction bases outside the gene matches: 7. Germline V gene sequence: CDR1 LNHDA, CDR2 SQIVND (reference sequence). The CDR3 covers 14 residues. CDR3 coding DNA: TGTGCCAGTAGTCTTAGGACAGGGCGATACGAGCAGTACTTC. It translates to CASSLRTGRYEQYF.

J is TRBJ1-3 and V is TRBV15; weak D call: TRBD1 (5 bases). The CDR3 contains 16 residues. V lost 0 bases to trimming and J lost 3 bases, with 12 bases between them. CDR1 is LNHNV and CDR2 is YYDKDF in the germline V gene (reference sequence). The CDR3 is CATSRDGGGFGNTIYF. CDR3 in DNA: TGTGCCACCAGCAGAGATGGGGGAGGGTTTGGAAACACCATATATTTT.

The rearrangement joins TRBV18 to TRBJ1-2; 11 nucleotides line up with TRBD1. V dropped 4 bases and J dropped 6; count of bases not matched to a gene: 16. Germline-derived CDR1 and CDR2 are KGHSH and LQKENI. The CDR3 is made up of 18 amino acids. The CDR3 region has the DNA TGTGCCAGCTCACGCCTGGGGACAGGGGGGCCCGCGATCGATGGCTACACCTTC. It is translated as CASSRLGTGGPAIDGYTF.

CDR3: CASGGTAQGELFF. The CDR3, as DNA: TGCGCCAGCGGAGGGACGGCTCAGGGGGAACTGTTTTTT. The V call is TRBV10-2, the J call TRBJ1-4; 7 positions agree with TRBD1. The CDR3 has 13 amino acids. CDR1 is WSHSY, CDR2 SAAADI, per germline. Unmatched junction bases numbered 12, after V lost 8 bases and J lost 12 bases.

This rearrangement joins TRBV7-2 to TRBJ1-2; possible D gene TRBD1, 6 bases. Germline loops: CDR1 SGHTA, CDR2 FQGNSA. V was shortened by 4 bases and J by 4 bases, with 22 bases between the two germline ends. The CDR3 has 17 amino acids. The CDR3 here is CASSYLPTGNIGYGYTF. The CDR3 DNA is TGTGCCAGCAGCTACCTTCCTACAGGGAATATCGGCTATGGCTACACCTTC.

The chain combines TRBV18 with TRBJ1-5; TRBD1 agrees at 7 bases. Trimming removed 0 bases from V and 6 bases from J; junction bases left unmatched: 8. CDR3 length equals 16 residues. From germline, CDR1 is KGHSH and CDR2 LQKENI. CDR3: CASSPPGGERSQPQHF. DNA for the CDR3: TGTGCCAGCTCACCACCAGGGGGCGAGAGGAGTCAGCCCCAGCATTTT.

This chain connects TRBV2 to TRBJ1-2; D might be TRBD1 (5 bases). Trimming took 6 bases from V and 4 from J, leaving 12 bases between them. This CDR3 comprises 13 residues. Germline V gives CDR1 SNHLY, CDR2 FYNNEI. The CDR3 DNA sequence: TGTGCCAGCAGAATAATGGGGCCCTATGGCTACACCTTC. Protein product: CASRIMGPYGYTF.

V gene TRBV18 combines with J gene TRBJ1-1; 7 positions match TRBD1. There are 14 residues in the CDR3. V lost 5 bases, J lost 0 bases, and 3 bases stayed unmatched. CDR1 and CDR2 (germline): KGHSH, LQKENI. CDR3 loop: CASSSTGVNTEAFF. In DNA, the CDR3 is TGTGCCAGCTCATCAACAGGGGTGAACACTGAAGCTTTCTTT.

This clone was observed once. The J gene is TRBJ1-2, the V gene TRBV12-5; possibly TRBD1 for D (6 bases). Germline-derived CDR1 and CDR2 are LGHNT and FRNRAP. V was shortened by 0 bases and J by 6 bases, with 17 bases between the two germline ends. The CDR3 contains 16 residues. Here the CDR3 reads CASGLVLLRQADGYTF. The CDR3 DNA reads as TGTGCTAGTGGTTTGGTACTCTTAAGACAGGCCGATGGCTACACCTTC.

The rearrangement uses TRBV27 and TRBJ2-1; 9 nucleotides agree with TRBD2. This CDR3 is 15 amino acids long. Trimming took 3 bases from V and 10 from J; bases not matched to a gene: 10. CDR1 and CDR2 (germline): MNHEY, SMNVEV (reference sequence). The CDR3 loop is CASSFLTSGKGEQFF. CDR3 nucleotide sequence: TGTGCCAGCAGTTTTTTGACTAGCGGAAAGGGGGAGCAGTTCTTC.

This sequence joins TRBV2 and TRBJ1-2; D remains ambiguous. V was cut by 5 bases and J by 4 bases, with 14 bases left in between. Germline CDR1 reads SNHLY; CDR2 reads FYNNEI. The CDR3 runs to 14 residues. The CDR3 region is CASSPQATGYGYTF. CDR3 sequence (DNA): TGTGCCAGCAGTCCCCAGGCCACTGGCTATGGCTACACCTTC.

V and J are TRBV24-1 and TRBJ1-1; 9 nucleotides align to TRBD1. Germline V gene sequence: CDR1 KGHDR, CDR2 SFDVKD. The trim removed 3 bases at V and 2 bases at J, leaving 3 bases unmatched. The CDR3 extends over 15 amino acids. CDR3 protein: CATSDPTGGNTEAFF. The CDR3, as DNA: TGTGCCACCAGTGATCCAACAGGGGGCAACACTGAAGCTTTCTTT.

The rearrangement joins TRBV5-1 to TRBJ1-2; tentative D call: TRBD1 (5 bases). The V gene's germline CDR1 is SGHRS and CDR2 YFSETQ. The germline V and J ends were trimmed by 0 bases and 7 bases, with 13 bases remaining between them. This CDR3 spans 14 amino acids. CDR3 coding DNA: TGCGCCAGCAGCTTGGCCCAGGATAGGGGTGGCTACACCTTC. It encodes CASSLAQDRGGYTF.

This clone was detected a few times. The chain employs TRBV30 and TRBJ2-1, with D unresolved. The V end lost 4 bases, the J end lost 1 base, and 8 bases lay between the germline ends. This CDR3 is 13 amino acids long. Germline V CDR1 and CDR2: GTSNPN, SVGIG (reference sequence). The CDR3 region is CAWTLGSYNEQFF. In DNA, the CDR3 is TGTGCCTGGACCCTCGGGTCCTACAATGAGCAGTTCTTC.

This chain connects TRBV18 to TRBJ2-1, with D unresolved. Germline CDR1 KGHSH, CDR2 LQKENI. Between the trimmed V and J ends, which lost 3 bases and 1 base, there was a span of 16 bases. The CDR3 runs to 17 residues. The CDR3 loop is CASSPRFELRSYNEQFF. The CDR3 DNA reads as TGTGCCAGCTCACCCCGCTTTGAACTCCGGTCCTACAATGAGCAGTTCTTC.

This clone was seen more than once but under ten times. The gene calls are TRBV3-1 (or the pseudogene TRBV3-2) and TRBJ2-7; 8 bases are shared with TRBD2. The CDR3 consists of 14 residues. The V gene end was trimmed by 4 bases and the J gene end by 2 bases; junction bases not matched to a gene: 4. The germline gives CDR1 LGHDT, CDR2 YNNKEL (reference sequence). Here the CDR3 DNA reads TGTGCCAGCAGCCTCCGAGCGGGGGCCTACGAGCAGTACTTC. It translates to CASSLRAGAYEQYF.

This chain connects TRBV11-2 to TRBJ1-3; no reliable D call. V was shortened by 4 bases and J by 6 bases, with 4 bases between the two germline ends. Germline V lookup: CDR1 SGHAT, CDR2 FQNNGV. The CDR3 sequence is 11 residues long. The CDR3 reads CASSSLNTIYF. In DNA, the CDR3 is TGTGCCAGCAGCTCCCTAAACACCATATATTTT.

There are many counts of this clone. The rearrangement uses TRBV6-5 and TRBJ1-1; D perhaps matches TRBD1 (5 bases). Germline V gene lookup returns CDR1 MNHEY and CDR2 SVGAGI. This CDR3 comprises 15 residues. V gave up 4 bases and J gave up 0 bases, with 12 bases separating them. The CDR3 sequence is CASSSSGHLNTEAFF. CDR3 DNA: TGTGCCAGCAGTTCGTCCGGACATCTGAACACTGAAGCTTTCTTT.

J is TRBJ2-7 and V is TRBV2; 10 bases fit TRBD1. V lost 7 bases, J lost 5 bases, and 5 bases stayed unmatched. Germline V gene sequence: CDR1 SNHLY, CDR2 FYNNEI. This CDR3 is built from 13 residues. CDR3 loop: CASKPGQGNEQYF. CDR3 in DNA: TGTGCCAGCAAACCGGGACAGGGGAACGAGCAGTACTTC.

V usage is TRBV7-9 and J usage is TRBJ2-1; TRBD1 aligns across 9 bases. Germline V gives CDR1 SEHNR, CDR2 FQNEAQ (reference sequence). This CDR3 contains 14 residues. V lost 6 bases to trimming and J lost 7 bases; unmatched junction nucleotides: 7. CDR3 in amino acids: CASRHRDRENEQFF. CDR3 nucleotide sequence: TGTGCCAGCAGGCACCGGGACAGGGAGAATGAGCAGTTCTTC.

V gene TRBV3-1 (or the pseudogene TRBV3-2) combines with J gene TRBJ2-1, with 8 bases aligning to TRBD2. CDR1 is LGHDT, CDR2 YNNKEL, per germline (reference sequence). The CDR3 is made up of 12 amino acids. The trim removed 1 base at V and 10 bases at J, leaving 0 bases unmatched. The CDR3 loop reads CASSQAGGEQFF. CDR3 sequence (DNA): TGTGCCAGCAGCCAAGCGGGGGGGGAGCAGTTCTTC.

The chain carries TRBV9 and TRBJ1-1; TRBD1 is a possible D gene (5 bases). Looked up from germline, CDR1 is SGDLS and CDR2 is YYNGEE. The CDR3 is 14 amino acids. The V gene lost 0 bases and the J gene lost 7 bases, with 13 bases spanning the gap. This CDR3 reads CASSVAGGAREAFF. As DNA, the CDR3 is TGTGCCAGCAGCGTAGCGGGGGGAGCTCGTGAAGCTTTCTTT. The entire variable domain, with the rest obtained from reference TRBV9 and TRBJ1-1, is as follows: DSGVTQTPKHLITATGQRVTLRCSPRSGDLSVYWYQQSLDQGLQFLIQYYNGEERAKGNILERFSAQQFPDLHSELNLSSLELGDSALYFCASSVAGGAREAFFGQGTRLTVV.

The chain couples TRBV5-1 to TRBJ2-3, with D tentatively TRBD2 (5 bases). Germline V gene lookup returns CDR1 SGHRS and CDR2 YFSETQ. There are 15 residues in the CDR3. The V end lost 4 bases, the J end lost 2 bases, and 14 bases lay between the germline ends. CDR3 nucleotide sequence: TGCGCCAGCAGCCGAGACTACCCGGACACAGATACGCAGTATTTT. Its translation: CASSRDYPDTDTQYF.

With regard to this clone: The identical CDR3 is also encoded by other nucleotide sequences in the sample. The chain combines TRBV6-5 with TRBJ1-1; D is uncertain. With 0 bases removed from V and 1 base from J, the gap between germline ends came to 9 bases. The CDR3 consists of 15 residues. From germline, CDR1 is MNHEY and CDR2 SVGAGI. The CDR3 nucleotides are TGTGCCAGCAGTTACTCGTCGTCTCGGAACACTGAAGCTTTCTTT. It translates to CASSYSSSRNTEAFF.

CDR3: CASSLFGTTYGYTF. The CDR3 nucleotides are TGTGCCAGCAGCTTGTTTGGGACAACGTATGGCTACACCTTC. V gene TRBV5-6 combines with J gene TRBJ1-2; D possibly corresponds to TRBD1 (6 bases). V was trimmed by 1 base and J by 5 bases, leaving 12 bases between them. Germline V CDR1 and CDR2: SGHDT, YYEEEE. The CDR3 loop spans 14 amino acids.

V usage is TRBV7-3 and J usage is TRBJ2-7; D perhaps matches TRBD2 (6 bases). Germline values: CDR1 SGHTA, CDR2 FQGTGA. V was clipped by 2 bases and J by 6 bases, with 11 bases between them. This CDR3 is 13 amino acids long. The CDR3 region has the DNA TGTGCCAGCAGCTTAGTGGTAGCGGCCGAGCAGTACTTC. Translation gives CASSLVVAAEQYF.

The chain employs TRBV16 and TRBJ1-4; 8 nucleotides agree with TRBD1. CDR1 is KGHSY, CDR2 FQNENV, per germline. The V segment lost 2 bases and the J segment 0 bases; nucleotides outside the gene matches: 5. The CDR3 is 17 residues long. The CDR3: CASSQTGTGTTNEKLFF. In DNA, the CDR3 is TGTGCCAGCAGCCAAACCGGGACAGGTACAACTAATGAAAAACTGTTTTTT.